What follows is one T cell receptor (beta chain) and its context. Its antigen is still unknown. J was trimmed by 12 bases and V by 3 bases; bases with no gene match: 13. The germline V gene has CDR1 SGHDT and CDR2 YYEEEE. The CDR3 runs to 16 residues. The data were obtained in a study of cytomegalovirus exposure and HLA in healthy donors. Study-level findings and limits: An analysis was carried out at a later point. It showed that HLA-associated TCR beta chains were more clonally expanded than equally common non-associated chains. Accurate prediction of most subjects' HLA-A and HLA-B alleles from TCR beta sequences was reported. The availability of immune exposure information extended only to CMV serostatus.

PCR primers comprised 60 Vbeta and 13 Jbeta primers. Assay used: immunoSEQ multiplex PCR; TCRdb lists only in-frame clones, some missing. The sample has about 82,000 clones; around 77% are singletons. The receptor was isolated from a man aged 50 to 60 in good health and CMV-seronegative. The gene calls are TRBV5-6 and TRBJ1-4; TRBD1 matches at 11 bases. Sequencing was performed on PBMCs. This chain's CDR3 is CASSSRGTGGIGELFF. DNA of the CDR3: TGTGCCAGCAGCTCACGCGGGACAGGGGGGATAGGGGAACTGTTTTTT.